This TCR beta chain was identified in a study of human T cells and chemical hapten exposure. Details on this clonotype: The antigen is unknown.

Study-wide results and limits: Expanded TCRs created a significantly greater count of big CDR3 similarity clusters than controls did.

MiXCR was run by TCRdb on the RACE reads, yielding one entry per CDR3 protein. The profile shows roughly 250,000 distinct CDR3 sequences, about 8.1% of them singletons. Germline-derived CDR1 and CDR2 are DFQATT and SNEGSKA (reference sequence). CDR3 length: 14 residues. The J segment lost 5 bases and the V segment lost 5 bases, leaving 9 bases of the junction unmatched. Time point noted: pre-sensitization, week 0. Treatment specified: therapeutic diphenylcyclopropenone sensitization with weekly scalp DPC. The TCR originated in a middle-aged woman with alopecia areata. Some clones in this sample may be carry-over from other donors' samples. Sequenced material: whole blood, taken in connection with sensitization to the hapten diphenylcyclopropenone (DPC). The chain has TRBV20-1 and TRBJ2-5, with 9 bases matching TRBD1. Here the CDR3 DNA reads TGCAGTGCTGGGTCCGGGACAGGGCTGGAGACCCAGTACTTC. It is translated as CSAGSGTGLETQYF.